This T cell receptor (beta chain) is from a study of T cell repertoires in ileal Crohn's disease. Study-wide results and limits: Every patient over 26.8% clonality showed endoscopic recurrence. Mucosal expansions were suggested to be mainly CD8 T cells.

Libraries were prepared by immunoSEQ multiplex PCR; TCRdb keeps only in-frame clonotypes and omits some of them. The profile shows fewer than 7,000 clones, under 85% of them singletons. As for this clone: Its antigen is unknown.

The TCR originated in an adult with Crohn's disease. Sequencing used ileal tissue.

Here the CDR3 DNA reads TGTGCCAGCAGCTCCCAGGGATCCTACAATGAGCAGTTCTTC. This sequence encodes CASSSQGSYNEQFF. The V gene is TRBV7-3, the J gene TRBJ2-1, with D possibly being TRBD1 (5 bases). From germline, CDR1 is SGHTA and CDR2 FQGTGA. The CDR3 is 14 residues long. The V end was cut by 4 bases, the J end by 1 base, with 8 bases between.